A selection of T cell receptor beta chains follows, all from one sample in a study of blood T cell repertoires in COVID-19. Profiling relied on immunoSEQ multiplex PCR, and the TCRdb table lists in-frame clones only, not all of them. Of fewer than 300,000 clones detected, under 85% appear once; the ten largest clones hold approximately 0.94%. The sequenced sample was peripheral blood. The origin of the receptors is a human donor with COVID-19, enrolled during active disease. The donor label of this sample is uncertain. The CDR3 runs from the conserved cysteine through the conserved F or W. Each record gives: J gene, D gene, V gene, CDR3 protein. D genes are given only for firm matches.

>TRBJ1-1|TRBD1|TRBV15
CATSRGGQAVGTEAFF
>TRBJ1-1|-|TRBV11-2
CASSSRDPGSNTEAFF
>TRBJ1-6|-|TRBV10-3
CAISAGANSPLHF
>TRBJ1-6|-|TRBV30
CAWSAGTSRYNSPLHF
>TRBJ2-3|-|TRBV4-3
CASSQDKAGLADTQYF
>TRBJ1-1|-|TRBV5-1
CASSPTAMNTEAFF
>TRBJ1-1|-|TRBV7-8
CASSPNRMNTEAFF
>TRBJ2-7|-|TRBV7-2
CASSLALRVGEQYF
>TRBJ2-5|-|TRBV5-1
CASRTNTNLQETQYF
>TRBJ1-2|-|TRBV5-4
CASSLATAIYGYTF
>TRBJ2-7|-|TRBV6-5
CASTPLGASYEQYF
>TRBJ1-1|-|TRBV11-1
CASSFPGNTEAFF
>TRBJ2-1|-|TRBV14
CASSPRSYIDEQFF
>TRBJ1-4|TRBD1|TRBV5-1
CASSLPTGGDEKLFF
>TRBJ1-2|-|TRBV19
CASSPVRSLGSSYGYTF
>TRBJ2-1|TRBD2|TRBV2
CASRSGVNNEQFF
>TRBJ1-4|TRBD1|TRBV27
CASKKGGTGDEKLFF
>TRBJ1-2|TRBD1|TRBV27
CASSFRDSALWGYTF
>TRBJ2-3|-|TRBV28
CASSLPSRGTDTQYF
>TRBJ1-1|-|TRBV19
CASSMGGGNTEAFF
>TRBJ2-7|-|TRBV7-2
CASSETDSHYEQYF
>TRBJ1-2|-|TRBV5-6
CASSSQELSYGYTF
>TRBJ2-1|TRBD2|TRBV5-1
CASSLDGRGNNEQFF
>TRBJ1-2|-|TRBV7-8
CASSLVAAF
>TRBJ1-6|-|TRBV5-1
CARVSGGPLRSPLHF
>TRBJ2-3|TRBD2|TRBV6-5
CASSYLAGADTQYF
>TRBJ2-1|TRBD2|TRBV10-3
CAIDPGGSSYNEQFF
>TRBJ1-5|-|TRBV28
CATLRGWSNQPQHF
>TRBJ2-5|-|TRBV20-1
CSALPGVTQYF
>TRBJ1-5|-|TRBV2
CASSVYSNQPQHF
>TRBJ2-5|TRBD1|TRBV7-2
CASSWDRVETQYF
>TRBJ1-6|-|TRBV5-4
CASRGESYNSPLHF
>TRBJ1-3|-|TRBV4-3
CASSPTALGSGNTIYF
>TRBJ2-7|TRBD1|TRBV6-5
CASRRTGSYEQYF
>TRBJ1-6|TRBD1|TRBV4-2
CASSQVTGQGNSPLHF
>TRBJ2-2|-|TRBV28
CASSFVRVGELFF
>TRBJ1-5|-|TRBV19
CASNGEVIRSNQPQHF
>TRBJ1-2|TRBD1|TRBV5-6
CASSPETGGAFGGYTF
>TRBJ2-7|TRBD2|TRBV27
CASGSSSGSYEQYF
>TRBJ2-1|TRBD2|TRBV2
CASSEVSGSSSHNEQFF
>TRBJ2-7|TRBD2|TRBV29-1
CSVETGGGYEQYF
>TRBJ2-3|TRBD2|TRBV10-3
CAISERLAGAADTQYF
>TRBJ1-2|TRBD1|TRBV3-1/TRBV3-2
CASSQGQGRDGYTF
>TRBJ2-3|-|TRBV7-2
CASKRGSTDTQYF
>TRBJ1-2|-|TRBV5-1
CASRPLTGLRTF
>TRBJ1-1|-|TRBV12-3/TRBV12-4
CASSLGARRAFF
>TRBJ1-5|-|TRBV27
CASSRLRQDSNQPQHF
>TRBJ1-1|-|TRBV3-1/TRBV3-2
CASSQHPGTEAFF
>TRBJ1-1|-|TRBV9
CASSRPPWSVTEAFF
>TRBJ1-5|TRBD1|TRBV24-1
CATSDATGTVNQPQHF
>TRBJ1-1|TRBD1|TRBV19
CASSDRGNTEAFF
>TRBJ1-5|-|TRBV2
CASRREASGQPQHF
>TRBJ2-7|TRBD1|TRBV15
CATSSYRGRDEQYF
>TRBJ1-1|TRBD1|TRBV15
CATSRVPDRVTEAFF
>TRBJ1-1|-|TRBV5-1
CASSLAIARTEAFF
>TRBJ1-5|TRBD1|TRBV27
CASSLSGTGGNQPQHF
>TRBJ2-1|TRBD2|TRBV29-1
CSVGREGTYNEQFF
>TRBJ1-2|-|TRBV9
CASSVVGAVTSIGYTF
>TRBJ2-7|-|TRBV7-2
CASQVGGLTYEQYF